This TCR beta chain was retrieved from a study of T cell repertoires in cytomegalovirus infection. Study overall: CMV epitopes, recently identified HLA-C-restricted and well-studied HLA-B-restricted, were used.

TCRdb redid the calling of the reads with MiXCR, one entry per CDR3 protein. The data contain around 710,000 distinct CDR3 sequences, about 27% of them singletons. General study points: Carriers of CMV and the relevant HLA type were discriminated by public TCR beta frequency. The ex vivo response was dominated by HLA-C-restricted CMV-specific TCR beta clonotypes.

This clonotype has only a few counts. Antigen unknown. Per germline, CDR1 MNHEY and CDR2 SVGAGI. The junction had 4 bases not matched to a gene; V was cut back by 5 bases and J by 4 bases. The CDR3 loop spans 14 amino acids. The sequencing used cultured CD8+ T cells from PBMCs, collected from culture after CMV antigen stimulation. The receptor was derived from a human donor in good health (CMV status not recorded). Some clones in this sample may be carry-over from other donors' samples. This chain connects TRBV6-5 to TRBJ2-3, with TRBD1 identical over 9 bases. The CDR3 is CASSGRQGADTQYF. CDR3 coding DNA: TGTGCCAGCAGTGGCCGACAGGGGGCAGATACGCAGTATTTT.